This T cell receptor beta chain is drawn from a study of cytomegalovirus exposure and HLA in healthy donors. Across the whole study: An earlier analysis found 100 million or so unique TCR beta sequences from approximately 190 million T cells.

With V trimmed by 5 bases and J by 0 bases, 5 bases remained unmatched. There are 15 residues in the CDR3. Germline V lookup: CDR1 SGHVS, CDR2 FNYEAQ. General study points: Further analysis was carried out later, and it showed several of the most significant clusters appearing linked to common viral pathogens. Information on immune exposure was restricted to one variable (CMV serostatus).

Primers for the PCR totalled 60 Vbeta and 13 Jbeta. Some clones are missing from TCRdb's copy, which holds only in-frame ones; the method was immunoSEQ multiplex PCR. The sample includes 150,000 to 200,000 clones, about 77% of them seen just once. In regard to this clone: Its antigen remains unidentified.

The V call is TRBV7-6, the J call TRBJ1-1; 8 bases are shared with TRBD1. This TCR derives from a female donor in good health and CMV-seronegative. Input material: PBMCs. In DNA, the CDR3 is TGTGCCAGCAGCGCAAGACAGGGGTTGAACACTGAAGCTTTCTTT. This gives the protein CASSARQGLNTEAFF.